This T cell receptor beta chain emerged from a study of OX40 agonist ivuxolimab in advanced cancers. CDR1 is SGHTS, CDR2 YDEGEE, per germline. Trimming cost V 4 bases and J 2 bases; bases outside gene matches: 9. The CDR3 covers 16 residues. Study-level results: Clonal expansion was seen in CD4+ and CD8+ blood T cells by week 6 at 0.1 to 3.0 mg/kg.

This clone was detected a few times. Its antigen is currently unknown. Using immunoSEQ multiplex PCR, the repertoire was profiled, and TCRdb retains in-frame clones only, with some absent. The repertoire holds tens of thousands of clones, 79% seen once, with around 2.3% in the top ten. The chain has TRBV5-8 and TRBJ1-3; 7 bases match TRBD1. The sequencing used CD4+ or CD8+ T cells sorted from blood, collected in a trial of the OX40 agonist ivuxolimab. The TCR sequence derives from an adult with an advanced solid tumor such as melanoma, head and neck, liver or kidney cancer. CDR3 residues: CASSPRTGPPGNTIYF. The CDR3 region has the DNA TGTGCCAGCAGCCCCCGGACAGGTCCTCCTGGAAACACCATATATTTT.